The present TCR beta chain was sequenced within a study of blood T cell repertoires in COVID-19. Study summary: Sources were T cells, B-cell-depleted T cells, or PBMCs; the material itself was cDNA or gDNA.

Authors' data handling: How many nucleated cells were present was estimated from reference gene primer amplification. Method: immunoSEQ multiplex PCR; TCRdb's copy keeps in-frame clones and lacks some. Clonal size and the V and J genes are those of that table, whereas D and trimming came from the DNA. Of around 140,000 clones in the sample, 75% to 85% are singletons; the top ten hold around 3.8%. There are 17 residues in the CDR3. CDR1 and CDR2 from the germline V gene are MDHEN and SYDVKM. Trimming cost V 8 bases and J 5 bases, with 27 bases left between them. The origin of this receptor is a man between 65 and 85 years old who had recovered from COVID-19. The rearrangement uses TRBV28 and TRBJ2-5; D is perhaps TRBD2 (6 bases). Sequencing was performed on peripheral blood. Written as DNA, the CDR3 is TGTGCCAGCTACTCCCCGGGACTCAAGGTCCTCGGGGAGACCCAGTACTTC. Its translation is CASYSPGLKVLGETQYF.